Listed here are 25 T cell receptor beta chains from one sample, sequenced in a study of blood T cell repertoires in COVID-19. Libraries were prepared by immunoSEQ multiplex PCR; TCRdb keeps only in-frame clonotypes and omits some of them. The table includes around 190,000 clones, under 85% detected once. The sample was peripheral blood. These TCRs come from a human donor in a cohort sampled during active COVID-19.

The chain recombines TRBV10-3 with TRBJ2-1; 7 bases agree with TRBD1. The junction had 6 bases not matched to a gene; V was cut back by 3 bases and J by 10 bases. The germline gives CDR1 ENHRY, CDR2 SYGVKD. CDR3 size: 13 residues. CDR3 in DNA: TGTGCCATCAGTGACATAGGACAGGTCGAGCAGTTCTTC. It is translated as CAISDIGQVEQFF.

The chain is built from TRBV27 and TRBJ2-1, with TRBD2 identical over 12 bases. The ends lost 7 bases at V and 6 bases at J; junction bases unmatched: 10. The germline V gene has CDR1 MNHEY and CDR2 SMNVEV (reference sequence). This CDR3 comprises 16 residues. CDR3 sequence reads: CASKRLAGGSGNEQFF. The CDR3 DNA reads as TGTGCCAGCAAAAGGCTAGCGGGGGGGTCGGGCAATGAGCAGTTCTTC.

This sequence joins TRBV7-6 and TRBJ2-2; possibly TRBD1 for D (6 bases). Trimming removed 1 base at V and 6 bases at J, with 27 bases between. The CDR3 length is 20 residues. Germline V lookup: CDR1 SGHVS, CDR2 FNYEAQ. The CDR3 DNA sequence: TGTGCCAGCAGCTTAGGGGCTCAACTTACAGGGCAATTAGTTCCCGGGGAGCTGTTTTTT. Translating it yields CASSLGAQLTGQLVPGELFF.

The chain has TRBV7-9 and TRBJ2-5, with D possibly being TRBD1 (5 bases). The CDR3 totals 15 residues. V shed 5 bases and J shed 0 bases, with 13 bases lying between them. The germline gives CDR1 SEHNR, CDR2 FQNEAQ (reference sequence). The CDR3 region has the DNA TGTGCCAGCAGCCCAAATGGACACTACCAAGAGACCCAGTACTTC. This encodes CASSPNGHYQETQYF.

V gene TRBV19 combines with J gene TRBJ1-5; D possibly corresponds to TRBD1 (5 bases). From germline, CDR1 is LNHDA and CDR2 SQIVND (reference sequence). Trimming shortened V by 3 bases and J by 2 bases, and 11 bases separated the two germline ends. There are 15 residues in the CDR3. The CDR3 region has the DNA TGTGCCAGTAGTATGGTCGCGACAGGCAATCAGCCCCAGCATTTT. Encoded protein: CASSMVATGNQPQHF.

DNA of the CDR3: TGTGCCAGCAGCCAAGATCGGCTAGCGGGGGGAGAGACCCAGTACTTC. Amino acids: CASSQDRLAGGETQYF. This chain uses TRBV3-1 (or the pseudogene TRBV3-2) with TRBJ2-5, with 11 positions matching TRBD2. After removal of 0 bases from V and 4 bases from J, the junction contained 4 bases not matched to a gene. Germline assignment: CDR1 LGHDT and CDR2 YNNKEL (reference sequence). The CDR3 runs 16 residues.

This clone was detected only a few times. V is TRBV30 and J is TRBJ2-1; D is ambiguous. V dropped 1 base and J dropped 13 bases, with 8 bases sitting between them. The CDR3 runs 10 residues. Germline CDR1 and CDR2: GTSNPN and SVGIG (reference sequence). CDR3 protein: CAWSGGTQFF. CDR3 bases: TGTGCCTGGAGTGGAGGCACCCAGTTCTTC.

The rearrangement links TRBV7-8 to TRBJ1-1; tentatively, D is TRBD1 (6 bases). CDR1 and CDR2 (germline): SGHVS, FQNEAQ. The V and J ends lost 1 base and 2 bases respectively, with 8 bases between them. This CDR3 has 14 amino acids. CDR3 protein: CASSLGTANTEAFF. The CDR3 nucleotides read TGTGCCAGCAGCTTAGGGACAGCAAACACTGAAGCTTTCTTT.

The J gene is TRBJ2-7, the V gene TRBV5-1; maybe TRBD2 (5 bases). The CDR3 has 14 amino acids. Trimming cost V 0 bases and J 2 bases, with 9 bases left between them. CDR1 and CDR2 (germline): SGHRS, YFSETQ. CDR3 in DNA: TGCGCCAGCAGCTTGGAGTTGCGGGCCTACGAGCAGTACTTC. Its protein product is CASSLELRAYEQYF.

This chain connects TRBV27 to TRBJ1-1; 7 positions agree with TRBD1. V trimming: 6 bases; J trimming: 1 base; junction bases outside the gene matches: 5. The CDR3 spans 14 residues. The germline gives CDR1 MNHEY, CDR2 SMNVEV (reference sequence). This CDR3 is CASRDRASNTEAFF. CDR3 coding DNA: TGTGCCAGCAGAGACAGGGCGTCGAACACTGAAGCTTTCTTT.

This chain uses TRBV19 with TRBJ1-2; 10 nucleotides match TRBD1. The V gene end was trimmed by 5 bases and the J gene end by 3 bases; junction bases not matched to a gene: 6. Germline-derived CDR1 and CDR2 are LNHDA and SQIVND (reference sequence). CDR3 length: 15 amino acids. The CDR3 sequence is CASSFPGQGYYGYTF. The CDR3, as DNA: TGTGCCAGTAGTTTTCCGGGACAGGGGTACTATGGCTACACCTTC.

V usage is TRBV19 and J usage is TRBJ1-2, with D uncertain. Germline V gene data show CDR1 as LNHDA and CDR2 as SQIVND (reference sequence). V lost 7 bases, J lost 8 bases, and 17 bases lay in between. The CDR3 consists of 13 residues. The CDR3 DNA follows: TGTGCCAGTACCCCCCCTGGAGGGATCGGCTACACCTTC. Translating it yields CASTPPGGIGYTF.

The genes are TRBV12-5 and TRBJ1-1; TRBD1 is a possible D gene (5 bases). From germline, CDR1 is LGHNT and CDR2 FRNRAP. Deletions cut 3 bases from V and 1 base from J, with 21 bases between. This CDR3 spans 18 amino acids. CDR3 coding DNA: TGTGCTAGTGGTTTCCCCAATACAGGTTCGGTTTGGAACACTGAAGCTTTCTTT. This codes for CASGFPNTGSVWNTEAFF.

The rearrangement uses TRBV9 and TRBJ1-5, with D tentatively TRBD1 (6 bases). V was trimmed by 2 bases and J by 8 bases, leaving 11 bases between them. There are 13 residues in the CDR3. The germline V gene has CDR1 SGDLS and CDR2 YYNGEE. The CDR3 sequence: CASSVRGVEPQHF. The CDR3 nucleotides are TGTGCCAGCAGCGTCAGGGGTGTCGAGCCCCAGCATTTT.

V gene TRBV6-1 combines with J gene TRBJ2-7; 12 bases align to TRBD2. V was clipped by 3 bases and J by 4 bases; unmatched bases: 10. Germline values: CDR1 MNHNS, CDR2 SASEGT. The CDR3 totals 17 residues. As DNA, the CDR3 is TGTGCCAGCAGTGAGTCCGTGCTAGCGGGGGGGCCGTACGAGCAGTACTTC. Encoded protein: CASSESVLAGGPYEQYF.

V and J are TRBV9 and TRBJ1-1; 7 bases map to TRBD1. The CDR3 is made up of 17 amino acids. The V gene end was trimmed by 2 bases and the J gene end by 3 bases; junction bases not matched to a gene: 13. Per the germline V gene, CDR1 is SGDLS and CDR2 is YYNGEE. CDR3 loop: CASSVTGTIRGDTEAFF. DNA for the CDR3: TGTGCCAGCAGCGTGACAGGGACAATTCGAGGGGACACTGAAGCTTTCTTT.

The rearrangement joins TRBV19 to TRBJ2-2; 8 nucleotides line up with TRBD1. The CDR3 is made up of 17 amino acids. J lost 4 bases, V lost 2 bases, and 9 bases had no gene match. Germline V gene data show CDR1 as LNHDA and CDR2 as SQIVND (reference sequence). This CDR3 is CASSIILRGPATGELFF. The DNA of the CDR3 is TGTGCCAGTAGTATAATCCTCAGGGGGCCAGCCACCGGGGAGCTGTTTTTT. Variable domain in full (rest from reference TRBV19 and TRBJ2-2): DGGITQSPKYLFRKEGQNVTLSCEQNLNHDAMYWYRQDPGQGLRLIYYSQIVNDFQKGDIAEGYSVSREKKESFPLTVTSAQKNPTAFYLCASSIILRGPATGELFFGEGSRLTVL.

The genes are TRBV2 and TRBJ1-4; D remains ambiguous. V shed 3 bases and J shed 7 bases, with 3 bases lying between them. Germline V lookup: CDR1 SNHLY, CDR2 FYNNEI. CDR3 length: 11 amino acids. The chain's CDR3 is CASSESEKLFF. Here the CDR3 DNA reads TGTGCCAGCAGTGAGAGTGAAAAACTGTTTTTT.

The CDR3 DNA reads as TGTGCCAGTAGTATAGTAGAGCGGGGGTATGAGCAGTTCTTC. Translating gives CASSIVERGYEQFF. V usage is TRBV19 and J usage is TRBJ2-1, with 8 bases fitting TRBD2. The CDR3 is made up of 14 amino acids. V lost 1 base and J lost 8; bases outside the gene matches: 4. Germline values: CDR1 LNHDA, CDR2 SQIVND (reference sequence).

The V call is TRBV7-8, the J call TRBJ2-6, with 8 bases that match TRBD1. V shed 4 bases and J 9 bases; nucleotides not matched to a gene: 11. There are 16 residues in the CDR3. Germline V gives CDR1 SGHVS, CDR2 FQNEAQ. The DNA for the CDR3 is TGTGCCAGCAGCTCCGGACAGGGAGGTCGGGTCAACGTCCTGACTTTC. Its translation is CASSSGQGGRVNVLTF. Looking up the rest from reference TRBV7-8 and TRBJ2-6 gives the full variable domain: GAGVSQSPRYKVAKRGQDVALRCDPISGHVSLFWYQQALGQGPEFLTYFQNEAQLDKSGLPSDRFFAERPEGSVSTLKIQRTQQEDSAVYLCASSSGQGGRVNVLTFGAGSRLTVL.

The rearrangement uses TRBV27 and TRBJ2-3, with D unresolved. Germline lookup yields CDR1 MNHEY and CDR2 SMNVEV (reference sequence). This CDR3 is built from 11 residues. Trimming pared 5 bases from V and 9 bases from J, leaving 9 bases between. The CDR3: CASSDFSTQYF. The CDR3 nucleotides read TGTGCCAGCAGTGACTTCAGCACGCAGTATTTT.

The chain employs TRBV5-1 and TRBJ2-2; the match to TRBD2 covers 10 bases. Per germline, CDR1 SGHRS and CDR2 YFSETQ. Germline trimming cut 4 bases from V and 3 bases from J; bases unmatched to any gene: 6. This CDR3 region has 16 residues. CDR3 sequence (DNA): TGCGCCAGCAGCGCAAGCGGGGGGGCGGACACCGGGGAGCTGTTTTTT. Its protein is CASSASGGADTGELFF.

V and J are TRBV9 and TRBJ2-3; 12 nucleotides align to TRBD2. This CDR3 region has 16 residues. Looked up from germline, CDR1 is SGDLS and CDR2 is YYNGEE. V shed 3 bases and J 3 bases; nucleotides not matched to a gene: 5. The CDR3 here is CASSERTSGETDTQYF. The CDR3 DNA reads TGTGCCAGCAGCGAACGGACTAGCGGGGAGACAGATACGCAGTATTTT.

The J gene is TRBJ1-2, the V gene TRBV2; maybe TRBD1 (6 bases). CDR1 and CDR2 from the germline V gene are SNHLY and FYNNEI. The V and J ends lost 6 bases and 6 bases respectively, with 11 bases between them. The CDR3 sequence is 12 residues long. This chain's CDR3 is CASSVQGNGYTF. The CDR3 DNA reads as TGTGCCAGCAGCGTACAGGGAAATGGCTACACCTTC. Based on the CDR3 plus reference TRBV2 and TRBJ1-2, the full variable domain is EPEVTQTPSHQVTQMGQEVILRCVPISNHLYFYWYRQILGQKVEFLVSFYNNEISEKSEIFDDQFSVERPDGSNFTLKIRSTKLEDSAMYFCASSVQGNGYTFGSGTRLTVV.

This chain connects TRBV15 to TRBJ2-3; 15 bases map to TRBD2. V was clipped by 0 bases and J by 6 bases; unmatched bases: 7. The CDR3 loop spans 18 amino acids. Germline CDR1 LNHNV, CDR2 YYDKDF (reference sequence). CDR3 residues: CATSRDRTSGGAGDTQYF. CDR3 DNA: TGTGCCACCAGCAGAGATCGGACTAGCGGGGGGGCAGGGGATACGCAGTATTTT.